This TCR beta chain was documented in a study of OX40 agonist ivuxolimab in advanced cancers. Method: immunoSEQ multiplex PCR; TCRdb's copy keeps in-frame clones and lacks some. The data show 62,000 or so clones, around four fifths seen once. This CDR3 has 13 residues. The V gene's germline CDR1 is SGHVS and CDR2 FNYEAQ. Trimming stripped 5 bases from V and 1 base from J, with 8 bases between. The V and J genes are TRBV7-6 and TRBJ1-1; D might be TRBD1 (6 bases). This receptor was taken from an adult with an advanced solid tumor such as melanoma, head and neck, liver or kidney cancer. The sample in question was CD4+ or CD8+ T cells sorted from blood, obtained in a trial of the OX40 agonist ivuxolimab. The CDR3 loop is CASSTRGNTEAFF. Here the CDR3 DNA reads TGTGCCAGCAGCACCAGGGGGAACACTGAAGCTTTCTTT.